This TCR beta chain stems from a study of human T cells and chemical hapten exposure. Overall study: Patients additionally received therapeutic doses of diphenylcyclopropenone on the scalp once a week, and this continued throughout the roughly 26-week study. Per-sample variation in TCR yield stemmed mainly from small pooled library volume differences.

TCRdb re-derived calls from the RACE reads in MiXCR, one entry per CDR3 protein. Of roughly 180,000 distinct CDR3 sequences in the sample, about a fifth were seen once. Study-level results: Patch test score tracked positively with PT1 expanded TCR counts. The number of TCRs above 1 in 1000 frequency did not change after DPC sensitization.

Indicated time point: patch test 1, 2 weeks after DPC sensitization. Treatment specified: therapeutic diphenylcyclopropenone sensitization with weekly scalp DPC. CDR3 length: 16 amino acids. The V gene end was trimmed by 5 bases and the J gene end by 1 base; junction bases not matched to a gene: 10. CDR1 and CDR2 from the germline V gene are SGHNT and YYREEE (reference sequence). This clonotype appeared a few times. Its target is not known. The sequenced sample was whole blood, obtained in connection with sensitization to the hapten diphenylcyclopropenone (DPC). The chain is built from TRBV5-4 and TRBJ2-3, with 7 bases that match TRBD1. The source is a woman between 50 and 59 years old with alopecia areata. Some clones in this sample may be carry-over from other donors' samples. The CDR3 DNA is TGTGCCAGCAGGCCTGGGACAGCCTGGGGCACAGATACGCAGTATTTT. This gives the protein CASRPGTAWGTDTQYF.